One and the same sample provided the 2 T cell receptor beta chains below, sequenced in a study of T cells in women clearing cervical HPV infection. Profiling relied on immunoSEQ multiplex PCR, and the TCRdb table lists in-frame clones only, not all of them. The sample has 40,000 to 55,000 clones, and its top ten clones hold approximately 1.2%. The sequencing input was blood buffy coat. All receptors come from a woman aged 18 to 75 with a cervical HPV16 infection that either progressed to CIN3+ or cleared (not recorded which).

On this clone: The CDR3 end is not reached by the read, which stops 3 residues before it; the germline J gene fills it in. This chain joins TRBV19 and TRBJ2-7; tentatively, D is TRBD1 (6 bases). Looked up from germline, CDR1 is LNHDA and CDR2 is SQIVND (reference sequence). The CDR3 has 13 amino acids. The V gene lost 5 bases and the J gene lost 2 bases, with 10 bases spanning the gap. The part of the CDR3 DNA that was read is TGTGCCAGTAGTCGGGACACAACCTACGAG. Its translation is CASSRDTTYE. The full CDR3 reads CASSRDTTYEQYF.

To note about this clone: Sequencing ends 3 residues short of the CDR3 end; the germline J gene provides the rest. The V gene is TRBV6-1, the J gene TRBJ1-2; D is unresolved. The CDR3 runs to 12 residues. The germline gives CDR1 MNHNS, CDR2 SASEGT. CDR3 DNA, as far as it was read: TGTGCCAGCAGTGATATCAACTACGAC. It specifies CASSDINYD. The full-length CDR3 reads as CASSDINYDYTF.